Described below is a single T cell receptor (beta chain) sequence and its context. The source of the sample is a study of T cell changes during pregnancy in multiple sclerosis. CDR3 length: 16 residues. V dropped 3 bases and J dropped 1 base, with 12 bases sitting between them. CDR1 is LNHNV, CDR2 YYDKDF, per germline (reference sequence). The method was immunoSEQ multiplex PCR; TCRdb's version includes in-frame clones alone and lacks a portion of them. The table shows about 43,000 clones, with roughly 88% occurring only once. V and J are TRBV15 and TRBJ1-4; D unclear. The TCR comes from a female donor in good health, enrolled as a control in a pregnancy study. Sequenced material: peripheral blood, taken in the second trimester of pregnancy. The CDR3 is CATSSPKEVTNEKLFF. In DNA, the CDR3 is TGTGCCACCAGCAGCCCGAAGGAGGTAACTAATGAAAAACTGTTTTTT.